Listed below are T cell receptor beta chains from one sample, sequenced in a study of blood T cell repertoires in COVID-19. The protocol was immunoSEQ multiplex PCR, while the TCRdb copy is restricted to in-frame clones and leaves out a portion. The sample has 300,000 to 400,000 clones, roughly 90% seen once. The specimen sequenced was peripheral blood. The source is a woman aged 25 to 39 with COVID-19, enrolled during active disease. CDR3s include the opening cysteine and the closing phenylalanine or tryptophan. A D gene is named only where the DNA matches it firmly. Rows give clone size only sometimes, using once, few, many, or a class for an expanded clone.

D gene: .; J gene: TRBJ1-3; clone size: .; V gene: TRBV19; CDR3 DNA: TGTGCCAGTAGTCAATCGGTGCGGGGCTCTGGAAACACCATATATTTT; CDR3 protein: CASSQSVRGSGNTIYF
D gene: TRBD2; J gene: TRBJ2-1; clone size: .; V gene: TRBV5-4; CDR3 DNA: TGTGCCAGCAGCGAAAGCGGGAGGGTCTTCTACAATGAGCAGTTCTTC; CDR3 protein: CASSESGRVFYNEQFF
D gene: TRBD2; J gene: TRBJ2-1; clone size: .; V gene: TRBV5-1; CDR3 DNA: TGCGCCAGCAGCTTGCCGGAACCCCCTTTACTAGCGGGAGATCACAATGAGCAGTTCTTC; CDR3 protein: CASSLPEPPLLAGDHNEQFF
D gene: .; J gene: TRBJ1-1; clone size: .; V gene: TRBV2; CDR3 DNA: TGTGCCAGACAGAACACTGAAGCTTTCTTT; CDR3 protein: CARQNTEAFF
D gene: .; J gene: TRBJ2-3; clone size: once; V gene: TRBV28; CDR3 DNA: TGTGCCAGCAGTTTCCCCCCTAGCGTTGGGACAGATACGCAGTATTTT; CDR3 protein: CASSFPPSVGTDTQYF
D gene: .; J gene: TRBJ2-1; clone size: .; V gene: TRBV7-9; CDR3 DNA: TGTGCCAGCAGCTTGGAGAACTACAATGAGCAGTTCTTC; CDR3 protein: CASSLENYNEQFF
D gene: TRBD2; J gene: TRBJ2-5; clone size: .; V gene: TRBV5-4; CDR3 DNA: TGTGCCAGCAGCCCGGGAGGTGAAAGCGGGAAGACCCAGTACTTC; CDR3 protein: CASSPGGESGKTQYF
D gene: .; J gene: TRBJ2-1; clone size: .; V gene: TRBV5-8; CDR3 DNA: TGTGCCAGCAGCTCTCATAGTGAGCAGTTCTTC; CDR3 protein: CASSSHSEQFF
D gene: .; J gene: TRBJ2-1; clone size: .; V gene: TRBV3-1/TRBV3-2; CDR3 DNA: TGTGCCAGCAGCCAAGAGATTCAGGGTTTGCAGTTCTTC; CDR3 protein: CASSQEIQGLQFF
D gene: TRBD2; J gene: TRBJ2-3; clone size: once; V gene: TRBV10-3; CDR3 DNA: TGTGCCACAGGGGGTCGAGGTAGCGGGAGAGATGTCTCAGATACGCAGTATTTT; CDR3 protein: CATGGRGSGRDVSDTQYF
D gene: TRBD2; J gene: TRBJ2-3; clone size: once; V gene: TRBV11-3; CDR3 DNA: TGTGCCAGCAGCTCCCGGACTAGCGGGGGAAACACAGATACGCAGTATTTT; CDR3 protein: CASSSRTSGGNTDTQYF
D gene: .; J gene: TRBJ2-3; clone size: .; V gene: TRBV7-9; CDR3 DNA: TGTGCCAGCAGCTTAGGTGGGAGTTTAGCGGATAGCACAGATACGCAGTATTTT; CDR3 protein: CASSLGGSLADSTDTQYF
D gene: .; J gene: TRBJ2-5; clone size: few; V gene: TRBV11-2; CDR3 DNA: TGTGCCAGCAGCTTGGGAGGTCAAGAGACCCAGTACTTC; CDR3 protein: CASSLGGQETQYF
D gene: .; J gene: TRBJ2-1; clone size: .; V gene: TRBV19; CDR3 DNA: TGTGCCAGTAGTAGAGTGGGTTCTCAGGGCTCCCGATACAATGAGCAGTTCTTC; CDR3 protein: CASSRVGSQGSRYNEQFF
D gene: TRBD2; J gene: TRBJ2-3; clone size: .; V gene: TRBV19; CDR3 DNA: TGTGCCAGTAGCCTTGGGACTACTGATACGCAGTATTTT; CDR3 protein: CASSLGTTDTQYF
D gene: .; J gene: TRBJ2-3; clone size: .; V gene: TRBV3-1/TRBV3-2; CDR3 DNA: TGTGCCAGCAGCCAATCGGGGCGGGGGCGCACAGATACGCAGTATTTT; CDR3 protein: CASSQSGRGRTDTQYF
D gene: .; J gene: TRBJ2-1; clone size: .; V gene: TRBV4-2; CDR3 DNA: TGTGCCAGCAGCCAAGTCGGGGGACCCTACAATGAGCAGTTCTTC; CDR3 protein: CASSQVGGPYNEQFF
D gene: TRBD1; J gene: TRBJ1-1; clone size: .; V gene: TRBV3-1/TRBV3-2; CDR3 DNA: TGTGCCAGCAGCCGCACAGGGGAGGAGGCTGAAGCTTTCTTT; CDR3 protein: CASSRTGEEAEAFF
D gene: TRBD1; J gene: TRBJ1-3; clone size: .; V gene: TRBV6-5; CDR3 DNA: TGTGCCAGCAGTTCAGGACAGGGCTCTGGAAACACCATATATTTT; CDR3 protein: CASSSGQGSGNTIYF
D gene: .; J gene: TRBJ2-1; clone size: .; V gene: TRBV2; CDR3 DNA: TGTGCCAGCAGTGGAGAAAAGGCCCGAGGGGGGAGGGGGATCTCCTACAATGAGCAGTTCTTC; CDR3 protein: CASSGEKARGGRGISYNEQFF
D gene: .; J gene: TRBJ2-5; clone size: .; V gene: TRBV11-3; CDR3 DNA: TGTGCCAGCAGCTCGGGGGTTGAGACCCAGTACTTC; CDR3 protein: CASSSGVETQYF
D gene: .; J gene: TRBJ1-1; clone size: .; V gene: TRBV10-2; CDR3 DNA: TGCGCCAGCAGGCTCAACAGAAACACTGAAGCTTTCTTT; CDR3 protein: CASRLNRNTEAFF
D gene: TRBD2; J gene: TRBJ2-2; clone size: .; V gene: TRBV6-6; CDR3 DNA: TGTGCCAGCAGCTCAACTAGCGCTGAGGAGCTGTTTTTT; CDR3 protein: CASSSTSAEELFF
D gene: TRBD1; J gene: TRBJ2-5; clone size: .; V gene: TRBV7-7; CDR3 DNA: TGTGCTAGCAGCTCGTGGACAGGAGAGACCCAGTACTTC; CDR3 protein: CASSSWTGETQYF
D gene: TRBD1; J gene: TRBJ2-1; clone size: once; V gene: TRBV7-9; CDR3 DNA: TGTGCCAGCAGCTTAGCACAGGGGGCAAGCAATGAGCAGTTCTTC; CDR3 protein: CASSLAQGASNEQFF
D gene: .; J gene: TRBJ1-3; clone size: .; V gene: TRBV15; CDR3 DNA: TGTGCCACCCGGGCGGGGACCTCTGGAAACACCATATATTTT; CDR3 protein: CATRAGTSGNTIYF
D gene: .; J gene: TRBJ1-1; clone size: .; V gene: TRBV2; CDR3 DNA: TGTGCCAGCAGGCCCGATAATGGGTCAGGCAGGGCTTTCTTT; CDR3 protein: CASRPDNGSGRAFF
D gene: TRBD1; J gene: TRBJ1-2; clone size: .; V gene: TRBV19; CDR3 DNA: TGTGCCAGTAGTATGCAGGGGGACTATGGCTACACCTTC; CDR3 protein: CASSMQGDYGYTF
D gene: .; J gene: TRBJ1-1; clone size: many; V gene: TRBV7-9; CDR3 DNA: TGTGCCAGCGATCAGGGGCGGACTGAAGCTTTCTTT; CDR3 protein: CASDQGRTEAFF
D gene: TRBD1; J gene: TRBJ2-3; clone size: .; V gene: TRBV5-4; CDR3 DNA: TGTGCCAGCAGCTGGATGACAGGGGGCAAAGCAGATACGCAGTATTTT; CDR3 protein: CASSWMTGGKADTQYF
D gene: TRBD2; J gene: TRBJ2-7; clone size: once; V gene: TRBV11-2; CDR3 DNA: TGTGCCAGCAGCTTAGATCCAGTAGCGGGGGGTTCCTACGAGCAGTACTTC; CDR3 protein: CASSLDPVAGGSYEQYF
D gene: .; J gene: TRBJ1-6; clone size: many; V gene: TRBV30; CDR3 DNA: TGTGCCTGGAGTACCTTAGACAGACCCCTCCACTTT; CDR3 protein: CAWSTLDRPLHF
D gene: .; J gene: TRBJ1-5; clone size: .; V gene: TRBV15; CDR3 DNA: TGTGCCACCAGCAGAGATTCGGGGGTGCAGATCCGCAATCAGCCCCAGCATTTT; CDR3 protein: CATSRDSGVQIRNQPQHF
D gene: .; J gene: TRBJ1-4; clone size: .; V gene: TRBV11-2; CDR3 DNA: TGTGCCAGCAGCTTCCGCGGGACGGGCGATGAAAAACTGTTTTTT; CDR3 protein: CASSFRGTGDEKLFF
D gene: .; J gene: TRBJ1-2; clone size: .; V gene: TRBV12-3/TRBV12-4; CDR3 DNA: TGTGCCACCGGGAGTAGATATGGCTACACCTTC; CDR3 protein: CATGSRYGYTF
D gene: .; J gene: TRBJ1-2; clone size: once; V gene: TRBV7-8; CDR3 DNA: TGTGCCAGCAGCTTAGGGCCAGGGGTGGAAGGCTACACCTTC; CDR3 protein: CASSLGPGVEGYTF
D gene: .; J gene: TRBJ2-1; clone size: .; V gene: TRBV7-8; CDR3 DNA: TGTGCCAGCAGCCGAGGCCGTCGAGGGACTGCATCCTACAATGAGCAGTTCTTC; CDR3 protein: CASSRGRRGTASYNEQFF
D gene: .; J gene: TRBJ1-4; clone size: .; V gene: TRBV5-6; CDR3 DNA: TGTGCCAGCAGCTTGGCCCTCCTCGGGGGGGCTGGTGAAAAACTGTTTTTT; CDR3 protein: CASSLALLGGAGEKLFF
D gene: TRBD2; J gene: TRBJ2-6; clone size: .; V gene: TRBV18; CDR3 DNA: TGTGCCAGCTCATCGCCGGGACTAGCGGAGTCTGGGGCCAACGTCCTGACTTTC; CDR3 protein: CASSSPGLAESGANVLTF
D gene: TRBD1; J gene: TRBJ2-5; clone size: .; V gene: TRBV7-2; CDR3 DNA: TGTGCCAGCAGCTCAGGGACAGGGGGCAGGGAGACCCAGTACTTC; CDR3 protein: CASSSGTGGRETQYF
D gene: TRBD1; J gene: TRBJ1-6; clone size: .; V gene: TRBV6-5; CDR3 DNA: TGTGCCAGCAGGCCCAGGGGGGATAATTCACCCCTCCACTTT; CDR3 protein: CASRPRGDNSPLHF
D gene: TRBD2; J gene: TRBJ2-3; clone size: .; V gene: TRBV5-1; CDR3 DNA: TGCGCCAGCAGCTTCGCCGGGAGGGCCGGTGCGGCAGATACGCAGTATTTT; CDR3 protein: CASSFAGRAGAADTQYF
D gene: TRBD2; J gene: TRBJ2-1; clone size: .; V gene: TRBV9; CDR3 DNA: TGTGCCAGCAGCTCTATGGCAGGCGGGAGGTTCTTC; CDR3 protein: CASSSMAGGRFF
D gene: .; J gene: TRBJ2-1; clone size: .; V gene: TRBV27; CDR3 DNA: TGTGCCAGCAGTTTATTCATAACGATCCTAGGGGACAATGAGCAGTTCTTC; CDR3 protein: CASSLFITILGDNEQFF
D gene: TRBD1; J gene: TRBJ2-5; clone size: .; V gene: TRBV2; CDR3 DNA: TGTGCCAGTACCTCAGGGGGCCGGGAGACCCAGTACTTC; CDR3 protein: CASTSGGRETQYF
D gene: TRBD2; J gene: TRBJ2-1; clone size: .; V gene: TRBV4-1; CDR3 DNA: TGCGCCAGCAGCCCGAGCGGGCGGGGGGGCCCCTACAATGAGCAGTTCTTC; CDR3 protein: CASSPSGRGGPYNEQFF
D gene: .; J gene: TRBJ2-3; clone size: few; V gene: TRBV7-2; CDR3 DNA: TGTGCCAGCAGCCAGAGCCGACACACAGATACGCAGTATTTT; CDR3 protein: CASSQSRHTDTQYF
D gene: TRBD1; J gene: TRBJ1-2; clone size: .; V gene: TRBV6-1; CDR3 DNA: TGTGCCAGCAGTGAATCGTTGAATTGGGGACAGTATGGCTACACCTTC; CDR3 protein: CASSESLNWGQYGYTF
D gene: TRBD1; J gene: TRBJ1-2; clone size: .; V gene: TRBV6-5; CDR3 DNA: TGTGCCAGCATTCCAAGGGACAGGAGATATGGCTACACCTTC; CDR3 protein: CASIPRDRRYGYTF
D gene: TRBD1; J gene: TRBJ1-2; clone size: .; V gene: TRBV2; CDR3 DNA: TGTGCCAGCAGTGACCGGGACAGGGATTATGGCTACACCTTC; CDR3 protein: CASSDRDRDYGYTF
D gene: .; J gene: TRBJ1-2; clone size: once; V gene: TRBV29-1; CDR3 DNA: TGCAGCGTTGAAGTGTCAGGCGGGGGCTATGGCTACACCTTC; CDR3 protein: CSVEVSGGGYGYTF
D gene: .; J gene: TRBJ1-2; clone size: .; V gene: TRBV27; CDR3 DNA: TGTGCCAGCAGTTTATTTCAGGGTACAAACTATGGCTACACCTTC; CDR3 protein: CASSLFQGTNYGYTF
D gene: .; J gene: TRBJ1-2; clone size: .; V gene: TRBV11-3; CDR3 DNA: TGTGCCAGCAGGGGTACCGACAGTAACTATGGCTACACCTTC; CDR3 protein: CASRGTDSNYGYTF
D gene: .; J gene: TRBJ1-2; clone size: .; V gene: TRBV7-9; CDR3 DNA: TGTGCCAGCAGCGTCCTACAGATTAACTATGGCTACACCTTC; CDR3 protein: CASSVLQINYGYTF
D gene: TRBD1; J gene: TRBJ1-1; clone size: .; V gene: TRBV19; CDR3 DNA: TGTGCCAGTCGTATCGCAGGGGGCGCTGGTGTTAAAGCTTTCTTT; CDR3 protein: CASRIAGGAGVKAFF
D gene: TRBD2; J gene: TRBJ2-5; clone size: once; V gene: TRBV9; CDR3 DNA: TGTGCCAGCAGCGTATCTAGCGGGAGAGGAGAAGAGACCCAGTACTTC; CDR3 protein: CASSVSSGRGEETQYF
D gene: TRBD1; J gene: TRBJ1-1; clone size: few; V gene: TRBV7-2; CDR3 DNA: TGTGCCAGCAGCTTAGACAGGGGGAACACTGAAGCTTTCTTT; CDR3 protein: CASSLDRGNTEAFF
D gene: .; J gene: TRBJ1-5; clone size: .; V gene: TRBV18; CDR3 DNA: TGTGCCAGCTCACCGCCCGGGGAGAGCAATCAGCCCCAGCATTTT; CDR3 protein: CASSPPGESNQPQHF
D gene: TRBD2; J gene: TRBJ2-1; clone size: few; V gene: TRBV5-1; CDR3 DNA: TGCGCCAGCAGAAGACTAGCGGGGGTTGGGGAGCAGTTCTTC; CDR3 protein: CASRRLAGVGEQFF